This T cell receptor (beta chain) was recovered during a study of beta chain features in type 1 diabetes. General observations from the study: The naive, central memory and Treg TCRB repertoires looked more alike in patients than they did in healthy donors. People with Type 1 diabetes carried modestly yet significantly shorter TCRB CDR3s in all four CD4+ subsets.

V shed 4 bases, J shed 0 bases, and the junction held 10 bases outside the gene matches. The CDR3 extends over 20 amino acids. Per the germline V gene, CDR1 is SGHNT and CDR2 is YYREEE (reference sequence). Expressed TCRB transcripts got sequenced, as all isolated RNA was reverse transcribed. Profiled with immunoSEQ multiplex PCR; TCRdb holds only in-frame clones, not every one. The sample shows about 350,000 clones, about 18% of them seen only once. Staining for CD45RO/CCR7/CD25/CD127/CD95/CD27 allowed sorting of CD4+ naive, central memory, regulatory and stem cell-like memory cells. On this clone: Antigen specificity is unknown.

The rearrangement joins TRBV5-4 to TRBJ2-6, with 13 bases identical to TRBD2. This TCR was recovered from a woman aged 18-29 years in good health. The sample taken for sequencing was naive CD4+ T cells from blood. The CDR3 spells CASSPSRLAGGRSGANVLTF. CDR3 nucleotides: TGTGCCAGCAGCCCTTCCAGACTAGCGGGGGGCCGCTCTGGGGCCAACGTCCTGACTTTC.